These T cell receptor beta chains were read from a single sample in a study of molecular identifiers for immune sequencing clone quantification. Via MiXCR, TCRdb re-called the PCR reads, giving one row per CDR3 protein. Of about 320,000 distinct CDR3 sequences listed, 20% to 25% are singletons. The specimen sequenced was naive CD8+ T cells from blood, with Jurkat cell RNA spiked in. These receptors were obtained from a human donor in good health. Some libraries in this study had Jurkat cell RNA spiked in. CDR3s include the opening cysteine and the closing phenylalanine or tryptophan. Fields, in order: CDR3 DNA, CDR3 protein, J gene, V gene, D gene, clone size. A D gene is named only where the DNA matches it firmly. Clone size is given for some rows only: seen once, a few or many times, or a class if the clone is expanded.

CDR3nt: TGTGCCAGCAGCTTACGGGACAGCTACACAGATACGCAGTATTTT
CDR3aa: CASSLRDSYTDTQYF
j_gene: TRBJ2-3
v_gene: TRBV7-2
d_gene: TRBD1
abundance: many

CDR3nt: TGTGCCAGCAGCCAAGGATGGGCCGTGAGGGCCAACGTCCTGACTTTC
CDR3aa: CASSQGWAVRANVLTF
j_gene: TRBJ2-6
v_gene: TRBV14
d_gene: .
abundance: many

CDR3nt: TGTGCCAGCAGTTATTGGGTTCTAGGGTGCAATCAGCCCCAGCATTTT
CDR3aa: CASSYWVLGCNQPQHF
j_gene: TRBJ1-5
v_gene: TRBV6-9
d_gene: .
abundance: few

CDR3nt: TGTGCCAGCAGCTTATACTCTGGGGCCACCGGGGAGCTGTTTTTT
CDR3aa: CASSLYSGATGELFF
j_gene: TRBJ2-2
v_gene: TRBV7-3
d_gene: .
abundance: many

CDR3nt: TGCAGTGCCCCCGACACCGGGGAGCCGTTTTTT
CDR3aa: CSAPDTGEPFF
j_gene: TRBJ2-2
v_gene: TRBV20-1
d_gene: .
abundance: .

CDR3nt: TGTGCCAGCAGCTTAGCGGGGCTAGGCTTAGCAGATACGCAGTATTTT
CDR3aa: CASSLAGLGLADTQYF
j_gene: TRBJ2-3
v_gene: TRBV7-6
d_gene: .
abundance: few

CDR3nt: TGTGCCAGCAGCCAAGGGGGGCAGCCCTACGAGCAGTACTTC
CDR3aa: CASSQGGQPYEQYF
j_gene: TRBJ2-7
v_gene: TRBV14
d_gene: .
abundance: many

CDR3nt: TGTGCCAGCAGTTTATCTGGGGCCCCCACTGAAGCTTTCTTT
CDR3aa: CASSLSGAPTEAFF
j_gene: TRBJ1-1
v_gene: TRBV27
d_gene: .
abundance: many

CDR3nt: TGCAGTGCTAGCCGGGGGACAGGGGCAAGCAGTCAGCCCCAGCATTTT
CDR3aa: CSASRGTGASSQPQHF
j_gene: TRBJ1-5
v_gene: TRBV20-1
d_gene: TRBD1
abundance: .

CDR3nt: TGTGCCGTAAAGAATGGCACCGGGGAGCTGTTTTTT
CDR3aa: CAVKNGTGELFF
j_gene: TRBJ2-2
v_gene: TRBV10-3
d_gene: .
abundance: .

CDR3nt: TGTGCCACCAGTGAGAGGCAGGGTTTCGATGAGCAGTTCTTC
CDR3aa: CATSERQGFDEQFF
j_gene: TRBJ2-1
v_gene: TRBV24-1
d_gene: .
abundance: many

CDR3nt: TGTGCCATCTTTGACAGGGACAACGAGCAGTACTTC
CDR3aa: CAIFDRDNEQYF
j_gene: TRBJ2-7
v_gene: TRBV7-2
d_gene: TRBD1
abundance: .

CDR3nt: TGTGCTAGTGGTTTGGTACAAGGGGGTGCTGGCTACACCTTC
CDR3aa: CASGLVQGGAGYTF
j_gene: TRBJ1-2
v_gene: TRBV12-5
d_gene: .
abundance: .

CDR3nt: TGTGCCAGCAGCCACGGGGGATTTAATCAGCCCCAGCATTTT
CDR3aa: CASSHGGFNQPQHF
j_gene: TRBJ1-5
v_gene: TRBV27
d_gene: .
abundance: once

CDR3nt: TGTGCCAGCAGCTTAGGTTTCAGGGGGGAGAACACTGAAGCTTTCTTT
CDR3aa: CASSLGFRGENTEAFF
j_gene: TRBJ1-1
v_gene: TRBV7-9
d_gene: TRBD1
abundance: many

CDR3nt: TGTGCCAGCAGCCCCGCGACCATCTCCTCTAGCACAGATACGCAGTATTTT
CDR3aa: CASSPATISSSTDTQYF
j_gene: TRBJ2-3
v_gene: TRBV14
d_gene: .
abundance: .

CDR3nt: TGTGCCAGCAGCTCAACAGGAATCTATGGCTACACCTTC
CDR3aa: CASSSTGIYGYTF
j_gene: TRBJ1-2
v_gene: TRBV7-9
d_gene: .
abundance: many

CDR3nt: TGTGCCAGCAGCCCGACTAGCAGAACAGATACGCAGTATTTT
CDR3aa: CASSPTSRTDTQYF
j_gene: TRBJ2-3
v_gene: TRBV7-2
d_gene: TRBD2
abundance: many

CDR3nt: TGTGCCAGCAGCTGGGCGACAGGGGAGTACGAGCAGTACTTC
CDR3aa: CASSWATGEYEQYF
j_gene: TRBJ2-7
v_gene: TRBV5-5
d_gene: TRBD1
abundance: .

CDR3nt: TGTGCCAGTGCCGTCTCGACCGGGAGGCCCACAGATACGCAGTATTTT
CDR3aa: CASAVSTGRPTDTQYF
j_gene: TRBJ2-3
v_gene: TRBV6-2/TRBV6-3
d_gene: TRBD2
abundance: .

CDR3nt: TGTGCCAGCAGTTTAAGTCCAATCTACGAGCAGTACTTC
CDR3aa: CASSLSPIYEQYF
j_gene: TRBJ2-7
v_gene: TRBV27
d_gene: .
abundance: many

CDR3nt: TGTGCCAGCAGCCACGGGACAGGGGGAGAAATGAACGCTGAAGCTTTCTTT
CDR3aa: CASSHGTGGEMNAEAFF
j_gene: TRBJ1-1
v_gene: TRBV13
d_gene: TRBD1
abundance: .

CDR3nt: TGTGCCAGCAGCACCATCACAGGGATGGCTGAAGCTTTCTTT
CDR3aa: CASSTITGMAEAFF
j_gene: TRBJ1-1
v_gene: TRBV7-9
d_gene: .
abundance: .

CDR3nt: TGTGCCAGCAGCCCTATTCCACCCTCTCCCCTCTACGAGCAGTACTTC
CDR3aa: CASSPIPPSPLYEQYF
j_gene: TRBJ2-7
v_gene: TRBV5-6
d_gene: .
abundance: many

CDR3nt: TGTGCTAGTGGTATAACAGGGCGGAACACTGAAGCTTTCTTT
CDR3aa: CASGITGRNTEAFF
j_gene: TRBJ1-1
v_gene: TRBV12-5
d_gene: .
abundance: many

CDR3nt: TGTGCCAGCAGCCTGGACCCTTCCTACGAGCAGTACTTC
CDR3aa: CASSLDPSYEQYF
j_gene: TRBJ2-7
v_gene: TRBV7-2
d_gene: .
abundance: many

CDR3nt: TGTGCCAGCAGCGATCGGACCGGGACAGCGAACACCGGGGAGCTGTTTTTT
CDR3aa: CASSDRTGTANTGELFF
j_gene: TRBJ2-2
v_gene: TRBV7-7
d_gene: TRBD1
abundance: many

CDR3nt: TGTGCCAGCACCTTTGAGGGGACTAGTACTTACGAGCAGTACTTC
CDR3aa: CASTFEGTSTYEQYF
j_gene: TRBJ2-7
v_gene: TRBV7-9
d_gene: TRBD2
abundance: many

CDR3nt: TGTGCCAGCAGTTACCTCGCGGGAGTATCGTACCACGAGCAGTACTTC
CDR3aa: CASSYLAGVSYHEQYF
j_gene: TRBJ2-7
v_gene: TRBV28
d_gene: TRBD2
abundance: many

CDR3nt: TGTGCCAGCAGTTTACTTGATTCTGGGGCCAACGTCCTGACTTTC
CDR3aa: CASSLLDSGANVLTF
j_gene: TRBJ2-6
v_gene: TRBV12-3/TRBV12-4
d_gene: .
abundance: many

CDR3nt: TGCAGTGCTCCCCCGGGACTAGTCGTTGGGGAGCAGTACTTC
CDR3aa: CSAPPGLVVGEQYF
j_gene: TRBJ2-7
v_gene: TRBV20-1
d_gene: TRBD2
abundance: many